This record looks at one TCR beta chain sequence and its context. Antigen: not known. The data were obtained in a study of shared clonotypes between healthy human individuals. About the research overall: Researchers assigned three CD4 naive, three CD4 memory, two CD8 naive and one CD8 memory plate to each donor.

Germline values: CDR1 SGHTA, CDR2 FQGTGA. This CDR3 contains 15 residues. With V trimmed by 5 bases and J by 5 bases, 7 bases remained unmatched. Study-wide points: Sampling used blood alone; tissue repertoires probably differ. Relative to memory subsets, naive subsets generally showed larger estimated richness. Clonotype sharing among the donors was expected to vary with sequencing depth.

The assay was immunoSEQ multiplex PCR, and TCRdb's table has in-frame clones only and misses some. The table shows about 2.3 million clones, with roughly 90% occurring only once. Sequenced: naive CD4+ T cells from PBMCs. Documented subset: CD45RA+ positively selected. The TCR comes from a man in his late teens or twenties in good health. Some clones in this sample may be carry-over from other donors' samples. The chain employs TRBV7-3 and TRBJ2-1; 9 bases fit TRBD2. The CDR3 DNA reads TGTGCCAGCAGCCAGAGCCTAGCGGGAAACAATGAGCAGTTCTTC. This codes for CASSQSLAGNNEQFF.